One and the same sample provided the 14 T cell receptor beta chains below, sequenced in a study of CD8+CD57+ T cells in acquired aplastic anemia. Genomic DNA acted as the template from which TCR beta VDJ combination and CDR3 sequence profiling were carried out. TCRdb re-derived calls from the reads in MiXCR, one entry per CDR3 protein. The data show more than 150,000 distinct CDR3 sequences, with over 60% seen just once and around 42% held by the top ten. The sample was sorted CD4+, CD8+, or CD8+CD57+ T cells (not recorded which) from PBMCs. These receptors originate from a human donor with severe aplastic anemia or a healthy control (not recorded which).

The chain couples TRBV7-9 to TRBJ2-2; 9 nucleotides align to TRBD1. The germline V gene has CDR1 SEHNR and CDR2 FQNEAQ (reference sequence). J was trimmed by 6 bases and V by 6 bases; bases with no gene match: 8. The CDR3 has 15 residues. The CDR3 sequence: CASSNDRGIAGELFF. CDR3 DNA: TGTGCCAGCAGTAACGACAGGGGGATTGCCGGGGAGCTGTTTTTT. The full variable domain, with the rest looked up from reference TRBV7-9 and TRBJ2-2, is DTGVSQNPRHKITKRGQNVTFRCDPISEHNRLYWYRQTLGQGPEFLTYFQNEAQLEKSRLLSDRFSAERPKGSFSTLEIQRTEQGDSAMYLCASSNDRGIAGELFFGEGSRLTVL.

The chain uses TRBV2 and TRBJ2-7; D possibly corresponds to TRBD2 (6 bases). The germline V and J ends were trimmed by 6 bases and 1 base, with 7 bases remaining between them. The CDR3 runs 12 residues. The germline V gene encodes CDR1 SNHLY and CDR2 FYNNEI. Written as DNA, the CDR3 is TGTGCCAGCAGGGAGGGTTCCTACGAGCAGTACTTC. Translation gives CASREGSYEQYF.

The rearrangement uses TRBV9 and TRBJ2-4, with TRBD1 matching 7 bases. The germline gives CDR1 SGDLS, CDR2 YYNGEE. With 4 bases clipped from V and 6 bases from J, the junction kept 10 bases outside the gene matches. This CDR3 region has 15 residues. CDR3 residues: CASSLDLDRINIQYF. The CDR3 DNA follows: TGTGCCAGCAGCCTCGATCTGGACAGGATAAACATTCAGTACTTC.

J is TRBJ2-1 and V is TRBV11-2; D call uncertain. The CDR3 consists of 11 residues. The V gene's germline CDR1 is SGHAT and CDR2 FQNNGV. V was shortened by 7 bases and J by 10 bases, with 11 bases between the two germline ends. CDR3 DNA: TGTGCCAGCACCCCCGGCTACGAGCAGTTCTTC. Translated: CASTPGYEQFF.

This clonotype occurred many times. The V gene is TRBV12-3 or TRBV12-4, the J gene TRBJ2-7; D gene uncertain. The CDR3 runs 14 residues. V was cut by 5 bases and J by 1 base, with 12 bases left in between. CDR3 sequence (DNA): TGTGCCAGCAGTCCCCCCCTTGCGTCCTACGAGCAGTACTTC. It is translated as CASSPPLASYEQYF.

A word on this clonotype: A junction boundary mismatches the germline segment, possibly from a read error. The chain links TRBV4-1 to TRBJ2-2; perhaps D is TRBD1 or TRBD2 (7 bases each). Germline V gene data show CDR1 as MGHRA and CDR2 as YSYEKL. This CDR3 region has 15 residues. This CDR3 is CASSEDREGTAELFF. The CDR3 region has the DNA TGCGCCAGCAGCGAAGACAGGGAGGGCACCGCGGAGCTGTTTTTT.

The chain links TRBV20-1 to TRBJ1-5, with D tentatively TRBD1 (5 bases). There are 14 residues in the CDR3. The ends were cut back, 3 bases at V and 6 bases at J, with 15 bases in the middle. Germline loops: CDR1 DFQATT, CDR2 SNEGSKA (reference sequence). Here the CDR3 DNA reads TGCAGTGCTAGTACCAGGGACGGGAGTCAGCCCCAGCATTTT. As protein: CSASTRDGSQPQHF.

V gene TRBV20-1 combines with J gene TRBJ2-7; 8 nucleotides line up with TRBD1. The CDR3 extends over 13 amino acids. Trimming cost V 3 bases and J 6 bases; bases outside gene matches: 7. Germline loops: CDR1 DFQATT, CDR2 SNEGSKA (reference sequence). In DNA form, the CDR3 reads TGCAGTGCTAGGCGGGGACAGGCCGCCGAGCAGTACTTC. Translating gives CSARRGQAAEQYF.

The J gene is TRBJ2-2, the V gene TRBV7-9; TRBD1 agrees at 9 bases. This CDR3 is 15 amino acids long. From germline, CDR1 is SEHNR and CDR2 FQNEAQ (reference sequence). The V segment lost 3 bases and the J segment 7 bases; nucleotides outside the gene matches: 6. DNA of the CDR3: TGTGCCAGCAGCTTGGGACAGGGCCGCATCGGGGAGCTGTTTTTT. Amino acids: CASSLGQGRIGELFF.

V and J are TRBV10-3 and TRBJ2-3; D gene ambiguous. V dropped 4 bases and J dropped 13 bases, with 18 bases sitting between them. This CDR3 has 13 residues. From germline, CDR1 is ENHRY and CDR2 SYGVKD. The CDR3, as DNA: TGTGCCATCAGTGCCCCTCTCTCCGCCGTTGAGTATTTT. Translation gives CAISAPLSAVEYF.

V is TRBV2 and J is TRBJ1-1, with a weak D call TRBD1 (6 bases). CDR1 SNHLY and CDR2 FYNNEI come from the germline V gene. Deletions cut 6 bases from V and 7 bases from J, with 12 bases between. The CDR3 consists of 12 residues. The CDR3 here is CASREGGLEAFF. The CDR3 region has the DNA TGTGCCAGCAGGGAGGGGGGGCTTGAAGCTTTCTTT.

The rearrangement joins TRBV7-8 to TRBJ1-1; D is unclear. The CDR3 loop spans 13 amino acids. Germline lookup yields CDR1 SGHVS and CDR2 FQNEAQ. V dropped 4 bases and J dropped 2 bases, with 8 bases sitting between them. The CDR3 region is CASSSSYNTEAFF. The CDR3 nucleotides are TGTGCCAGCAGCTCCAGCTACAACACTGAAGCTTTCTTT.

The rearrangement uses TRBV10-3 and TRBJ2-5, with a possible D match to TRBD1 (6 bases). In germline, CDR1 is ENHRY, CDR2 SYGVKD. The CDR3 contains 12 residues. V dropped 5 bases and J dropped 10 bases, with 14 bases sitting between them. This CDR3 is CAISSAPGDQYF. As DNA, the CDR3 is TGTGCCATCAGTAGCGCGCCAGGGGACCAGTACTTC.

There are many counts of this clonotype. J is TRBJ2-4 and V is TRBV7-2; D is undetermined. V lost 3 bases and J lost 0, with 6 bases in between. Germline loops: CDR1 SGHTA, CDR2 FQGNSA. The CDR3 extends over 14 amino acids. This chain's CDR3 is CASSFVVAKNIQYF. For the CDR3, the DNA is TGTGCCAGCAGCTTCGTGGTAGCCAAAAACATTCAGTACTTC.